This entry features one T cell receptor (beta chain) sequence. As yet, its antigen is unknown. Looked up from germline, CDR1 is SGHNT and CDR2 is YYREEE (reference sequence). Trimming cost V 6 bases and J 5 bases, with 14 bases left between them. This CDR3 comprises 13 residues. The data derive from a study of cytomegalovirus exposure and HLA in healthy donors. Study-level results: In vitro assays verified that a few CMV-associated chains recognized CMV antigens specifically.

TCRdb's copy holds only in-frame clones and misses some; the assay was immunoSEQ multiplex PCR. The repertoire holds 200,000 or so clones, with around 84% as singletons. This clonotype was sampled from a man between 18 and 29 years old in good health and CMV-seropositive. The chain is built from TRBV5-4 and TRBJ1-2; maybe TRBD1 (6 bases). The sample consisted of PBMCs. The CDR3 loop is CASKRQDLYGYTF. CDR3 DNA: TGTGCCAGCAAACGACAGGACCTATATGGCTACACCTTC. Full variable domain (outside the CDR3, taken from reference TRBV5-4 and TRBJ1-2): ETGVTQSPTHLIKTRGQQVTLRCSSQSGHNTVSWYQQALGQGPQFIFQYYREEENGRGNFPPRFSGLQFPNYSSELNVNALELDDSALYLCASKRQDLYGYTFGSGTRLTVV.